This T cell receptor beta chain was obtained from a study of technical replicates of blood from several donors. The table came from immunoSEQ multiplex PCR; TCRdb's copy has only in-frame clones and leaves some out. The sample has more than 90,000 clones, approximately 96% seen once. The V gene's germline CDR1 is SQVTM and CDR2 ANQGSEA. J gave up 4 bases and V 6 bases, and 5 bases lay outside the gene matches. This CDR3 is 13 amino acids long. The rearrangement joins TRBV29-1 to TRBJ1-4; TRBD1 aligns across 7 bases. The specimen sequenced was T cells isolated from PBMCs. This TCR was recovered from a human donor in good health. CDR3 region: CSVAGTVNEKLFF. CDR3 coding DNA: TGCAGCGTAGCCGGGACAGTTAATGAAAAACTGTTTTTT.